The text below deals with one TCR beta chain. The entry originates in a study of blood T cell repertoires in COVID-19. For the study at large: Donors in the United States, Italy and Spain gave samples during acute or convalescent COVID-19. In each case, the material was cDNA or gDNA derived from T cells, B-cell-depleted T cells, or PBMCs.

Germline V CDR1 and CDR2: SGHRS, YFSETQ. CDR3 length: 16 amino acids. Unmatched junction bases numbered 8, after V lost 3 bases and J lost 1 base. Sequencing was performed with immunoSEQ multiplex PCR; in TCRdb, only in-frame clones are kept and a portion is missing. The profile shows about 36,000 clones, 70% to 90% of them singletons. The specimen sequenced was peripheral blood. The receptor was derived from a human donor in a cohort sampled during active COVID-19. V is TRBV5-1 and J is TRBJ1-2, with 8 bases that match TRBD1. The CDR3 DNA reads as TGCGCCAGCAGCTCGCCCACCGGACAGGGTAACTATGGCTACACCTTC. It translates to CASSSPTGQGNYGYTF.